The following is a T cell receptor beta chain sequence with its context. This CDR3 has 14 residues. V was cut by 0 bases and J by 8 bases, with 11 bases left in between. Per the germline V gene, CDR1 is SGHKS and CDR2 is YYEKEE (reference sequence). The sample originates from a study of blood T cell repertoires in COVID-19. Study-level background: Acute-phase and convalescent COVID-19 samples originated in the United States, Italy and Spain. PBMCs, B-cell-depleted T cells, or T cells provided the cDNA or gDNA that made up the material.

Methods used by the authors: For nucleated cells, counts were estimated from reference gene primer amplification. Method: immunoSEQ multiplex PCR; TCRdb's copy keeps in-frame clones and lacks some. Clonal size and the V and J genes are those of that table, whereas D and trimming came from the DNA. The sample includes about 76,000 clones, 65% to 85% of them seen just once. The rearrangement joins TRBV5-5 to TRBJ1-4, with D possibly being TRBD1 (5 bases). This clonotype was sampled from an older woman with acute or convalescent COVID-19. Sequenced material: peripheral blood. CDR3 amino acids: CASSLGRVNEKLFF. Written as DNA, the CDR3 is TGTGCCAGCAGCTTGGGCAGGGTGAACGAAAAACTGTTTTTT.